These 10 T cell receptor beta chains share one sample of origin, sequenced in a study of T cells in tuberculosis. Data came from immunoSEQ multiplex PCR; TCRdb stores just in-frame clones and leaves some out. The profile shows 30,000 to 35,000 clones, approximately 89% of them singletons. Sequenced: PBMCs. Receptors originate from a donor under 30 with latent tuberculosis or without tuberculosis infection.

This clone was seen once. V is TRBV6-5 and J is TRBJ1-1; D possibly corresponds to TRBD1 (5 bases). The CDR3 totals 14 residues. CDR1 and CDR2 (germline): MNHEY, SVGAGI. V was pared by 6 bases and J by 0 bases, with 11 bases between. The CDR3 protein is CASRLQALNTEAFF. The CDR3 nucleotides read TGTGCCAGCAGATTACAGGCCCTGAACACTGAAGCTTTCTTT.

DNA of the CDR3: TGTGCCAGCAGTTATAAAGGGGGTAATTCACCCCTCCACTTT. As protein: CASSYKGGNSPLHF. This chain joins TRBV6-5 and TRBJ1-6; tentatively, D is TRBD1 (6 bases). The CDR3 extends over 14 amino acids. Germline CDR1 MNHEY, CDR2 SVGAGI. With 3 bases removed from V and 6 bases from J, the gap between germline ends came to 9 bases.

V and J are TRBV7-6 and TRBJ1-6, with 9 bases lining up with TRBD1. This CDR3 contains 15 residues. Per the germline V gene, CDR1 is SGHVS and CDR2 is FNYEAQ. V shed 3 bases, J shed 10 bases, and the junction held 7 bases outside the gene matches. CDR3 protein: CASSFSGTGKSPLHF. In DNA, the CDR3 is TGTGCCAGCAGCTTCTCGGGGACAGGGAAATCACCCCTCCACTTT.

The chain carries TRBV5-1 and TRBJ2-1; 11 bases fit TRBD1. The V gene end was trimmed by 4 bases and the J gene end by 4 bases; junction bases not matched to a gene: 7. The CDR3 is made up of 16 amino acids. Per the germline V gene, CDR1 is SGHRS and CDR2 is YFSETQ. CDR3 sequence (DNA): TGCGCCAGCAGCCTGCTGGACAGGGGGCCTTACAATGAGCAGTTCTTC. The encoded protein is CASSLLDRGPYNEQFF.

V is TRBV4-3 and J is TRBJ1-2; a possible D gene is TRBD1 (5 bases). CDR3 length equals 15 residues. Germline lookup yields CDR1 LGHNA and CDR2 YSLEER. The V and J ends lost 0 bases and 2 bases respectively, with 10 bases between them. The CDR3, as DNA: TGCGCCAGCAGCCAAGAGTTGGGGCTAAACTATGGCTACACCTTC. Amino acid sequence: CASSQELGLNYGYTF.

The chain uses TRBV4-2 and TRBJ2-5; D possibly corresponds to TRBD2 (6 bases). Germline assignment: CDR1 LGHNA and CDR2 YNFKEQ. The CDR3 has 17 residues. The V end was cut by 2 bases, the J end by 2 bases, with 18 bases between. The DNA for the CDR3 is TGTGCCAGCAGCCAAACCGGTGGGACTCCGGGGCAAGAGACCCAGTACTTC. Translating it yields CASSQTGGTPGQETQYF.

The chain is built from TRBV5-1 and TRBJ2-2, with D possibly being TRBD2 (5 bases). Germline CDR1 SGHRS, CDR2 YFSETQ. Trimming stripped 0 bases from V and 4 bases from J, with 13 bases between. This CDR3 contains 16 residues. For the CDR3, the DNA is TGCGCCAGCAGCTTGGCCCCCCTGGCGGGCACCGGGGAGCTGTTTTTT. It specifies CASSLAPLAGTGELFF.

The chain carries TRBV9 and TRBJ2-3; 7 bases align to TRBD2. CDR3 size: 15 residues. Germline loops: CDR1 SGDLS, CDR2 YYNGEE. With V trimmed by 0 bases and J by 3 bases, 4 bases remained unmatched. Here the CDR3 reads CASSVGGGRTDTQYF. Here the CDR3 DNA reads TGTGCCAGCAGCGTAGGCGGGGGAAGGACAGATACGCAGTATTTT. The whole variable domain, remainder taken from reference TRBV9 and TRBJ2-3, is DSGVTQTPKHLITATGQRVTLRCSPRSGDLSVYWYQQSLDQGLQFLIQYYNGEERAKGNILERFSAQQFPDLHSELNLSSLELGDSALYFCASSVGGGRTDTQYFGPGTRLTVL.

The chain employs TRBV7-3 and TRBJ2-1; TRBD2 might be the D (6 bases). The CDR3 spans 15 residues. Trimming shortened V by 4 bases and J by 0 bases, and 10 bases separated the two germline ends. Germline-derived CDR1 and CDR2 are SGHTA and FQGTGA. The CDR3 coding sequence is TGTGCCAGCAGCTCCAAGCGGGCCTCCTACAATGAGCAGTTCTTC. Encoded protein: CASSSKRASYNEQFF.

By share, this clone ranks as medium-sized (0.01 to 0.1%). The genes are TRBV28 and TRBJ1-5; D is possibly TRBD1 (5 bases). The CDR3 extends over 14 amino acids. Germline CDR1 and CDR2: MDHEN and SYDVKM. V dropped 6 bases and J dropped 6 bases, with 15 bases sitting between them. DNA of the CDR3: TGTGCCAGCAGGTCCAGCAGGGTTCCTCAGCCCCAGCATTTT. It encodes CASRSSRVPQPQHF.